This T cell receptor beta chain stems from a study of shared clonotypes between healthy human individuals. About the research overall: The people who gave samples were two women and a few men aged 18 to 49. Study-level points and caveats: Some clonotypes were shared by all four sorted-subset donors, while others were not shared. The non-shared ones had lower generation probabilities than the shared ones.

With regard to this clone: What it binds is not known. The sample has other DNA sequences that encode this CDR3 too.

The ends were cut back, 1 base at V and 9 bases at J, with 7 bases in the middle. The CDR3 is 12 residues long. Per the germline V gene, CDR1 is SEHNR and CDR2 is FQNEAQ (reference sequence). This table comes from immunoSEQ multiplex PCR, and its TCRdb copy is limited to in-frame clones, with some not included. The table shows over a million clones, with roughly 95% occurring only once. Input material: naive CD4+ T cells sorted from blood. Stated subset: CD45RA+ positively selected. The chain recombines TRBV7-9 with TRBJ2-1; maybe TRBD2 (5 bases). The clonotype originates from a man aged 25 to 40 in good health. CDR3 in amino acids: CASSLELGEQFF. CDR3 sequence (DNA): TGTGCCAGCAGCTTAGAACTAGGTGAGCAGTTCTTC.